The 12 T cell receptor beta chains presented below share a single source sample, sequenced in a study of T cell responses to AZD1222 COVID-19 vaccine. Sequenced by immunoSEQ multiplex PCR; TCRdb stores in-frame clones only, minus some. Among 95,000 to 150,000 clones, 88% were seen once, and the ten largest hold 4.5% to 6%. The sample consisted of peripheral blood, taken on day 0 of AZD1222 vaccination. The receptors were gathered from an adult in good health.

V and J are TRBV28 and TRBJ2-7; TRBD1 matches 9 bases. With 4 bases clipped from V and 2 bases from J, the junction kept 6 bases outside the gene matches. The CDR3 contains 15 residues. CDR1 and CDR2 from the germline V gene are MDHEN and SYDVKM. CDR3 sequence: CASSSGQGWTYEQYF. The CDR3 region has the DNA TGTGCCAGCAGTTCGGGACAGGGTTGGACCTACGAGCAGTACTTC.

V is TRBV5-1 and J is TRBJ1-1; no clear D. The CDR3 covers 14 residues. V shed 5 bases and J shed 1 base, with 12 bases lying between them. Looked up from germline, CDR1 is SGHRS and CDR2 is YFSETQ. In nucleotides, the CDR3 is TGCGCCAGCAGAAATGACATCCAGAACACTGAAGCTTTCTTT. Amino acid sequence: CASRNDIQNTEAFF.

This clone was recorded once. The chain couples TRBV27 to TRBJ2-5, with D possibly being TRBD1 (5 bases). The germline gives CDR1 MNHEY, CDR2 SMNVEV (reference sequence). CDR3 length equals 13 residues. Trimming left V 3 bases short and J 5 bases short, with 10 bases between. CDR3 residues: CASSLSRVETQYF. Here the CDR3 DNA reads TGTGCCAGCAGTTTGAGCAGGGTGGAGACCCAGTACTTC.

The chain is built from TRBV6-1 and TRBJ1-5; 10 bases map to TRBD1. Germline CDR1 MNHNS, CDR2 SASEGT. CDR3 size: 14 residues. V lost 5 bases and J lost 6; bases outside the gene matches: 4. This CDR3 reads CASSQGQGSQPQHF. The CDR3 bases are TGTGCCAGCAGTCAGGGACAGGGGAGTCAGCCCCAGCATTTT.

The chain links TRBV19 to TRBJ1-6; D unclear. Germline V CDR1 and CDR2: LNHDA, SQIVND (reference sequence). CDR3 length: 12 amino acids. Trimming pared 3 bases from V and 8 bases from J, leaving 5 bases between. CDR3 in amino acids: CASSMQYSPLHF. The CDR3 DNA is TGTGCCAGTAGTATGCAGTATTCACCCCTCCACTTT.

The genes are TRBV11-3 and TRBJ2-3; D call uncertain. The ends were cut back, 5 bases at V and 3 bases at J, with 18 bases in the middle. Germline-derived CDR1 and CDR2 are SGHNT and YENEEA. The CDR3 covers 16 residues. This CDR3 reads CASSPRMSSSTDTQYF. CDR3 coding DNA: TGTGCCAGCAGCCCGAGAATGAGTTCGTCGACAGATACGCAGTATTTT.

The chain is built from TRBV6-2 or TRBV6-3 and TRBJ2-1, with 8 bases that match TRBD2. V was pared by 4 bases and J by 5 bases, with 7 bases of the junction left unmatched. Germline V gives CDR1 MNHEY, CDR2 SVGEGT. The length of the CDR3 is 15 residues. The CDR3 protein is CASSLGRGANNEQFF. For the CDR3, the DNA is TGTGCCAGCAGTTTGGGGCGGGGGGCCAACAATGAGCAGTTCTTC.

The V gene is TRBV19, the J gene TRBJ2-2, with D unclear. V was shortened by 5 bases and J by 1 base, with 5 bases between the two germline ends. Germline values: CDR1 LNHDA, CDR2 SQIVND (reference sequence). The CDR3 covers 13 residues. The chain's CDR3 is CASSSQNTGELFF. The CDR3, as DNA: TGTGCCAGTAGTTCCCAGAACACCGGGGAGCTGTTTTTT.

This clone was recorded only once. This sequence joins TRBV5-1 and TRBJ1-2, with TRBD1 as a possible D gene (5 bases). The V gene's germline CDR1 is SGHRS and CDR2 YFSETQ. V was cut by 0 bases and J by 4 bases, with 10 bases left in between. The CDR3 sequence is 14 residues long. The chain's CDR3 is CASSLDRSSYGYTF. The CDR3 bases are TGCGCCAGCAGCTTGGACAGGAGCTCCTATGGCTACACCTTC.

The V call is TRBV6-5, the J call TRBJ1-6; 11 bases agree with TRBD1. J gave up 9 bases and V 9 bases, and 4 bases lay outside the gene matches. This CDR3 is 13 amino acids long. The germline CDR1 and CDR2 sequences are MNHEY and SVGAGI. The CDR3 here is CASAGTGGSPLHF. The CDR3 bases are TGTGCCAGTGCCGGGACAGGGGGTTCACCCCTCCACTTT.

The chain is built from TRBV19 and TRBJ1-6, with D perhaps matching TRBD1 (5 bases). The ends were cut back, 6 bases at V and 13 bases at J, with 19 bases in the middle. Germline CDR1 and CDR2: LNHDA and SQIVND (reference sequence). The CDR3 has 14 residues. The CDR3 DNA reads TGTGCCAGTAGCGCTGGTCAGGGAATTTCTCCCCTCCACTTT. Encoded protein: CASSAGQGISPLHF.

V usage is TRBV9 and J usage is TRBJ1-3; TRBD1 matches at 9 bases. Trimming took 3 bases from V and 4 from J; bases not matched to a gene: 8. The CDR3 runs 16 residues. The germline V gene has CDR1 SGDLS and CDR2 YYNGEE. The CDR3 here is CASSASGTGFGNTIYF. CDR3 bases: TGTGCCAGCAGCGCTTCCGGGACAGGGTTCGGAAACACCATATATTTT.